The entry below gives a single T cell receptor (beta chain) sequence along with its context. Its antigen is undetermined. Use of 60 Vbeta and 13 Jbeta primers characterized the PCR. Clones were read by immunoSEQ multiplex PCR, and TCRdb kept only the in-frame ones, dropping some. The repertoire holds 150,000 to 200,000 clones, with 80% to 85% as singletons. The data were taken from a study of cytomegalovirus exposure and HLA in healthy donors. Points from the study as a whole: In a later analysis, DRB1 alleles had the most associated TCRs; HLA-C alleles the fewest.

Germline V gene lookup returns CDR1 SNHLY and CDR2 FYNNEI. Unmatched junction bases numbered 6, after V lost 0 bases and J lost 8 bases. The CDR3 is made up of 15 amino acids. The chain combines TRBV2 with TRBJ2-2, with 7 bases fitting TRBD2. The specimen was PBMCs. The receptor's source is a boy between 10 and 17 years old in good health and CMV-seronegative. The CDR3 coding sequence is TGTGCCAGCAGTGAAGCACGTGGGACTACTGGGGAGCTGTTTTTT. Translated: CASSEARGTTGELFF.